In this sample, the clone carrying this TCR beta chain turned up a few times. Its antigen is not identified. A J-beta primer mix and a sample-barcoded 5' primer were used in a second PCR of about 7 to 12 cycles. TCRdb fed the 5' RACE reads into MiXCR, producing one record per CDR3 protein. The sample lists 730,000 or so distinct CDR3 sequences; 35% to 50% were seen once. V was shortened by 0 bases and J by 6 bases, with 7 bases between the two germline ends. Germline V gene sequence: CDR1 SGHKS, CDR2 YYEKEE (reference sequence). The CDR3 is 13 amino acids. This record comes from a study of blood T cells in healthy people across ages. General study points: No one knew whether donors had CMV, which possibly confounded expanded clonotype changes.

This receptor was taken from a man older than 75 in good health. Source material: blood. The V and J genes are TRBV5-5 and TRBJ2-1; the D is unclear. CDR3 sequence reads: CASSLGDSNEQFF. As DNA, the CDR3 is TGTGCCAGCAGCTTGGGGGATTCCAATGAGCAGTTCTTC.